The present T cell receptor beta chain was sequenced within a study of CD8+ T cells in alopecia areata. CD4+ cells of four to six patients were subjected to sorting into CD25+CD127- cells. Notes on this clone: What it binds is not known.

Extracted RNA was reverse transcribed, and the resulting cDNA served as sequencing template. Data came from immunoSEQ multiplex PCR; TCRdb stores just in-frame clones and leaves some out. The sample has fewer than 40,000 clones, approximately 54% seen once. CDR3 length equals 13 residues. The germline V and J ends were trimmed by 5 bases and 8 bases, with 13 bases remaining between them. Germline V gene lookup returns CDR1 SGHTA and CDR2 FQGNSA. General observations from the study: Mice showed clearer TCR sharing than patients did, a gap that was possibly HLA-related.

The sequence was collected from a human donor with alopecia areata. This chain uses TRBV7-2 with TRBJ1-3, with D hard to call. The sample taken for sequencing was CD4+ Tregs sorted from blood. CDR3 DNA: TGTGCCAGCAGCGGTACAGCGCGGGACACCATATATTTT. Amino acids: CASSGTARDTIYF.